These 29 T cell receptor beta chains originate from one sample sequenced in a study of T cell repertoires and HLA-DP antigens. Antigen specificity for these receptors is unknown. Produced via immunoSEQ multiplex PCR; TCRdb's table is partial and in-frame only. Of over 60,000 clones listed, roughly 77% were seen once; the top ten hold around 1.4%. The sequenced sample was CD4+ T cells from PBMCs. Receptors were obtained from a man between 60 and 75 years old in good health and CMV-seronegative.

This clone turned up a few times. Written as DNA, the CDR3 is TGTGCCAGCAGCGCCCACCGGGGGACGCGGGGGGTGGTCGGGGAGCTGTTTTTT. It translates to CASSAHRGTRGVVGELFF. The chain has TRBV7-8 and TRBJ2-2; TRBD2 matches 8 bases. The trim removed 5 bases at V and 7 bases at J, leaving 18 bases unmatched. The V gene's germline CDR1 is SGHVS and CDR2 FQNEAQ. This CDR3 region has 18 residues.

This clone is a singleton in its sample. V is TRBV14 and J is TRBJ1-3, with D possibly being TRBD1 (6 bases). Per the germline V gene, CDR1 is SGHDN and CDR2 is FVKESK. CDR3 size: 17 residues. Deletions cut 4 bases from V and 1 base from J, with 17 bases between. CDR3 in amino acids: CASSPGTRPHSGNTIYF. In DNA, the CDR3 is TGTGCCAGCAGCCCTGGGACAAGACCTCATTCTGGAAACACCATATATTTT. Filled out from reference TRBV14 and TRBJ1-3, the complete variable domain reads EAGVTQFPSHSVIEKGQTVTLRCDPISGHDNLYWYRRVMGKEIKFLLHFVKESKQDESGMPNNRFLAERTGGTYSTLKVQPAELEDSGVYFCASSPGTRPHSGNTIYFGEGSWLTVV.

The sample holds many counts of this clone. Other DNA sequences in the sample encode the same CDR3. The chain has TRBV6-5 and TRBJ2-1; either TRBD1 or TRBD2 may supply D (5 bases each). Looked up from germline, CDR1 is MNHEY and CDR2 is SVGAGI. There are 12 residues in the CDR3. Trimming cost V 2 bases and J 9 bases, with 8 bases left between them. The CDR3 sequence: CASSYRDGEQFF. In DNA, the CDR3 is TGTGCCAGCAGTTACCGGGACGGTGAGCAGTTCTTC.

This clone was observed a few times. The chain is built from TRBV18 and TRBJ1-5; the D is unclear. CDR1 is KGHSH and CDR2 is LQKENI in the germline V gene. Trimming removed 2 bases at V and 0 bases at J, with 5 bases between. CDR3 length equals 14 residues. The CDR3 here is CASSPGDSNQPQHF. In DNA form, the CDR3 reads TGTGCCAGCTCACCAGGGGATAGCAATCAGCCCCAGCATTTT.

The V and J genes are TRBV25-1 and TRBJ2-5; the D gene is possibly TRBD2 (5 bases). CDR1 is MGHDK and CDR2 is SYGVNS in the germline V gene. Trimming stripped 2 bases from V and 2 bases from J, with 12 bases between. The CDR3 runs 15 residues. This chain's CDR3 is CASSEGGSAQETQYF. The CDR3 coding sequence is TGTGCCAGCAGTGAAGGTGGGAGCGCACAAGAGACCCAGTACTTC.

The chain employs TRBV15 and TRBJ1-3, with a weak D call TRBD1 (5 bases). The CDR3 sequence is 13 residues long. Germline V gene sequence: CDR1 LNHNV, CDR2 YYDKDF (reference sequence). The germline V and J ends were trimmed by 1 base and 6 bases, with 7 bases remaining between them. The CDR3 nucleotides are TGTGCCACCAGCAGAGGGGGGATAAACACCATATATTTT. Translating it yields CATSRGGINTIYF.

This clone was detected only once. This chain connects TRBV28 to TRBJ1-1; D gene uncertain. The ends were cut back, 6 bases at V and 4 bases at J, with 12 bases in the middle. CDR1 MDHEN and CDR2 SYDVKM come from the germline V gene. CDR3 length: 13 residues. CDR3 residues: CASRGRSGTEAFF. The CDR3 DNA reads TGTGCCAGCAGGGGTAGAAGCGGCACTGAAGCTTTCTTT.

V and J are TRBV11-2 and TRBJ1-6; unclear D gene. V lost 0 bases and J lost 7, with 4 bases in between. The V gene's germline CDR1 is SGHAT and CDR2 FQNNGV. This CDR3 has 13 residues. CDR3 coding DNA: TGTGCCAGCAGCTTAGACAGAAATTCACCCCTCCACTTT. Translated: CASSLDRNSPLHF.

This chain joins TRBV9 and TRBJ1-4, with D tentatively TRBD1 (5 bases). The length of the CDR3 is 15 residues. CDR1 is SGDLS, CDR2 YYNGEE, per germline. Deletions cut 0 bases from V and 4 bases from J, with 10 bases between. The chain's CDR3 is CASSVAGGINEKLFF. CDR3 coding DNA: TGTGCCAGCAGCGTAGCTGGGGGGATTAATGAAAAACTGTTTTTT.

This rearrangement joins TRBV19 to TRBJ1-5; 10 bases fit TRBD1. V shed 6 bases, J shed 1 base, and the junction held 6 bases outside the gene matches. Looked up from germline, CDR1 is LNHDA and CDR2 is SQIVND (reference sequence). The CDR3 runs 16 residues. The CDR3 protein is CASRPTGGWSNQPQHF. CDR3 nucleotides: TGTGCCAGTAGGCCGACAGGGGGCTGGAGCAATCAGCCCCAGCATTTT.

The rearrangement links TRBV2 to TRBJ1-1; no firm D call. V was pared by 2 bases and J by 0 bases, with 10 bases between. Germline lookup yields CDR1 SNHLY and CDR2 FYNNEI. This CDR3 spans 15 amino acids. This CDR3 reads CASSERAGMNTEAFF. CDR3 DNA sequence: TGTGCCAGCAGTGAACGGGCAGGTATGAACACTGAAGCTTTCTTT. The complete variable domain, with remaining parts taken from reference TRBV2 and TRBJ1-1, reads EPEVTQTPSHQVTQMGQEVILRCVPISNHLYFYWYRQILGQKVEFLVSFYNNEISEKSEIFDDQFSVERPDGSNFTLKIRSTKLEDSAMYFCASSERAGMNTEAFFGQGTRLTVV.

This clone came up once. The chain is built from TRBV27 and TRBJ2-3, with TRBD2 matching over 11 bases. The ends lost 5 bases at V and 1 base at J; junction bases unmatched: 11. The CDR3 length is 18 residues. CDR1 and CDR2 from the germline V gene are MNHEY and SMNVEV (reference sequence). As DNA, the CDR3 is TGTGCCAGCAGTCCGTATCTTGGACTAGCGGGCCGCACAGATACGCAGTATTTT. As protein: CASSPYLGLAGRTDTQYF.

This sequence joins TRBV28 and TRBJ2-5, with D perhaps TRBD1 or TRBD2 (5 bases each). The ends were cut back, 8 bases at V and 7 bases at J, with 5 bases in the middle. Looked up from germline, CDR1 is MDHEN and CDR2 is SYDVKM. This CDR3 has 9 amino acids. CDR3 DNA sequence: TGTGCCAGCGGGGGGACCCAGTACTTC. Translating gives CASGGTQYF.

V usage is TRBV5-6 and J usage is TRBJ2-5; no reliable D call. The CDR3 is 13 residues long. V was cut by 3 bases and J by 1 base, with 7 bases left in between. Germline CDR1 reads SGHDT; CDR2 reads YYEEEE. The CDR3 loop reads CASSSRSQETQYF. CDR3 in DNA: TGTGCCAGCAGCTCGAGGTCCCAAGAGACCCAGTACTTC.

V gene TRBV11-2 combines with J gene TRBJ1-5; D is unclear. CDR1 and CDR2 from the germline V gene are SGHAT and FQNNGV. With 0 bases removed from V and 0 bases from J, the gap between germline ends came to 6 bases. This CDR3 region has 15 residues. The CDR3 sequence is CASSLDSFSNQPQHF. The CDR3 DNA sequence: TGTGCCAGCAGCTTAGACAGCTTTAGCAATCAGCCCCAGCATTTT.

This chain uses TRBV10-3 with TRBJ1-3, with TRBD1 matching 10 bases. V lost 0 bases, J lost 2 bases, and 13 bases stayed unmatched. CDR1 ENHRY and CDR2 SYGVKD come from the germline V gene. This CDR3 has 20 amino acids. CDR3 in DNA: TGTGCCATCAGTGAGTCGACCGGGACAGGGGTTTCAGTAGCTGGAAACACCATATATTTT. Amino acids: CAISESTGTGVSVAGNTIYF.

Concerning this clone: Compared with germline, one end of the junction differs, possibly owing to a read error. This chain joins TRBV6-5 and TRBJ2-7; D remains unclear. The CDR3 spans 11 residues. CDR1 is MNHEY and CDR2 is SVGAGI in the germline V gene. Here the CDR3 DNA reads TGTGCCAGCAGTAACTCCTACGAGCAGTACTTC. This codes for CASSNSYEQYF.

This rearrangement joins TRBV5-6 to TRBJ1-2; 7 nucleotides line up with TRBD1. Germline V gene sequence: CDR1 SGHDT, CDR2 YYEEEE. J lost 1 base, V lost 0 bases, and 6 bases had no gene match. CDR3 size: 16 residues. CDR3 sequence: CASSLANRQGNYGYTF. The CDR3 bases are TGTGCCAGCAGCTTGGCCAACCGACAGGGTAACTATGGCTACACCTTC.

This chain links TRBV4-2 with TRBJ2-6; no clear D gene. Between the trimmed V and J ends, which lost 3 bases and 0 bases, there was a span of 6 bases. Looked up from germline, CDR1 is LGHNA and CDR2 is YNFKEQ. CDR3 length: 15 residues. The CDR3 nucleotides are TGTGCCAGCAGCCAGGAGAGCTCTGGGGCCAACGTCCTGACTTTC. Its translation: CASSQESSGANVLTF.

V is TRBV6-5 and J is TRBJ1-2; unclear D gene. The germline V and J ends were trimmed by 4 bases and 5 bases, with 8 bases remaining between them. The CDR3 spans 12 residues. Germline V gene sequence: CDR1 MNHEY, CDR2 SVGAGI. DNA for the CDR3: TGTGCCAGCAGTTCCCTGGGTTATGGCTACACCTTC. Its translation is CASSSLGYGYTF.

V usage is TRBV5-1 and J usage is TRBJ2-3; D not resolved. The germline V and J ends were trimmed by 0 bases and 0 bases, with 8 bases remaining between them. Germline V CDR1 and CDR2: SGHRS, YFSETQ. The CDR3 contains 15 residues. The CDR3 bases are TGCGCCAGCAGCTTGGAGGACGCTAGCACAGATACGCAGTATTTT. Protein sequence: CASSLEDASTDTQYF.

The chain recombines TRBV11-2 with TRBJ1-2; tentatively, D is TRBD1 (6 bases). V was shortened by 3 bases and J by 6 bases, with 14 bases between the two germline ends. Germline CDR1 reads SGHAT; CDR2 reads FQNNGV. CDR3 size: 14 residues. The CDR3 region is CASSFHQEGDGYTF. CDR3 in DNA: TGTGCCAGCAGCTTCCATCAGGAGGGGGATGGCTACACCTTC.

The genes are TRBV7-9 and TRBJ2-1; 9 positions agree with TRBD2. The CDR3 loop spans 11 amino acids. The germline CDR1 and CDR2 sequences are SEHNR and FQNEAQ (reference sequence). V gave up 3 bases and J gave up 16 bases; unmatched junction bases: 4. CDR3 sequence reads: CASSLGLAQFF. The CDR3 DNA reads TGTGCCAGCAGCTTGGGACTAGCTCAATTCTTC. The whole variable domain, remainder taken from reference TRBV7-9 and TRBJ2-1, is DTGVSQNPRHKITKRGQNVTFRCDPISEHNRLYWYRQTLGQGPEFLTYFQNEAQLEKSRLLSDRFSAERPKGSFSTLEIQRTEQGDSAMYLCASSLGLAQFFGPGTRLTVL.

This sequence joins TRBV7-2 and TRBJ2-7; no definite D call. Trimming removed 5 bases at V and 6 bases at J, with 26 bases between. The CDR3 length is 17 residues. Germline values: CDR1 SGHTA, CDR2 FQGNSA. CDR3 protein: CASSPRATWSGGSEQYF. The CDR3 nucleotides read TGTGCCAGCAGCCCCCGGGCTACCTGGTCGGGTGGGTCCGAGCAGTACTTC.

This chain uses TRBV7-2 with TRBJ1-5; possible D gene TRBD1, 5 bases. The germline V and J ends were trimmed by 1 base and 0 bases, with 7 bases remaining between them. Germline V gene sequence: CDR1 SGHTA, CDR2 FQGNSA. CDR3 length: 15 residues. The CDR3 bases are TGTGCCAGCAGCTTAGAAGGGGATAGCAATCAGCCCCAGCATTTT. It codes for CASSLEGDSNQPQHF.

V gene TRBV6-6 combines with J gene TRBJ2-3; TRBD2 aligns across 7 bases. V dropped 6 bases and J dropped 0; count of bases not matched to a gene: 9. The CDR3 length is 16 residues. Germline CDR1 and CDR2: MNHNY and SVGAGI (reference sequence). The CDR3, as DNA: TGTGCCAGCAGCTACCCGCTAGCGGTCAGCACAGATACGCAGTATTTT. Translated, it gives CASSYPLAVSTDTQYF.

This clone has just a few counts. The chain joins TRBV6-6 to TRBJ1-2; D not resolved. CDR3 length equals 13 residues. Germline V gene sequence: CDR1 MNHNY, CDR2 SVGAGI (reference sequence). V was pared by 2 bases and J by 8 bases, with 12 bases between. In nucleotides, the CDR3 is TGTGCCAGCAGTTACAGGAGGGATGGCGGCTACACCTTC. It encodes CASSYRRDGGYTF.

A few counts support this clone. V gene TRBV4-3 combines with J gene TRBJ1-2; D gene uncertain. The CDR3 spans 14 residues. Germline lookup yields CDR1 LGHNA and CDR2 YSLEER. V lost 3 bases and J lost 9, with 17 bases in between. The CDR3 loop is CASSHSYQEKSYTF. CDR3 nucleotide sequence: TGCGCCAGCAGCCACTCATACCAGGAGAAGAGCTACACCTTC.

CDR3 protein: CAWIRAGQVNSGNTIYF. The CDR3 DNA follows: TGTGCCTGGATCCGAGCTGGACAGGTGAACTCTGGAAACACCATATATTTT. The chain employs TRBV30 and TRBJ1-3, with 7 bases fitting TRBD1. The CDR3 consists of 17 residues. J was trimmed by 0 bases and V by 4 bases; bases with no gene match: 12. Germline-derived CDR1 and CDR2 are GTSNPN and SVGIG (reference sequence).